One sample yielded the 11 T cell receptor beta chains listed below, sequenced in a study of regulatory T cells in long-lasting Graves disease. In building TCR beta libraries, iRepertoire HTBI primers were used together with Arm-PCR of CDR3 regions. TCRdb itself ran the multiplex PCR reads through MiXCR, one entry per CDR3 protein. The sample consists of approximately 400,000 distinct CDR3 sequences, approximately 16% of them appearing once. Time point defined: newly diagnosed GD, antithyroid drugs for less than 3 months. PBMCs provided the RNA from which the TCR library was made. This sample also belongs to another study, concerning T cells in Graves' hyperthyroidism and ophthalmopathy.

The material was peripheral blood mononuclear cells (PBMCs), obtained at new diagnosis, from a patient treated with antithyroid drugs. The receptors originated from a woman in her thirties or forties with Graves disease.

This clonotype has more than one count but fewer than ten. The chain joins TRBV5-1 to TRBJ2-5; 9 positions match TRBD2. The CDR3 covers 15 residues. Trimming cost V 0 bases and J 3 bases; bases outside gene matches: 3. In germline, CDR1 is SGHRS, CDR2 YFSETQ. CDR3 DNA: TGCGCCAGCAGCTTGGCCAAGCGGGAGGAAGAGACCCAGTACTTC. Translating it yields CASSLAKREEETQYF.

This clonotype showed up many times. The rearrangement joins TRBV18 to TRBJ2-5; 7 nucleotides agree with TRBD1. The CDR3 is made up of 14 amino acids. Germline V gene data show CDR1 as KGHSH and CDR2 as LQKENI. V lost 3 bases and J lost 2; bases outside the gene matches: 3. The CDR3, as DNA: TGTGCCAGCTCACCCGGACAGGAACAAGAGACCCAGTACTTC. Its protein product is CASSPGQEQETQYF.

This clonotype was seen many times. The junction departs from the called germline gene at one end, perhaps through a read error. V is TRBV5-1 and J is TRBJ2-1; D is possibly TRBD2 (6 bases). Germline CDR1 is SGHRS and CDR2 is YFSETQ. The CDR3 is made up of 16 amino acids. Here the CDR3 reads CASTLGPEIADNEQFF. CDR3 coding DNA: TGCGCCAGCACCTTGGGGCCCGAGATAGCGGACAATGAGCAGTTCTTC.

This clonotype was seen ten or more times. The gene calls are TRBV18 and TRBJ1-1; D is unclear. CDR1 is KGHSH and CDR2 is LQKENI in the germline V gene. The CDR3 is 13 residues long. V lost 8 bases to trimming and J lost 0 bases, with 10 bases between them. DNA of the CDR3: TGTGCCAGCAGCCCCTCGATGAACACTGAAGCTTTCTTT. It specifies CASSPSMNTEAFF.

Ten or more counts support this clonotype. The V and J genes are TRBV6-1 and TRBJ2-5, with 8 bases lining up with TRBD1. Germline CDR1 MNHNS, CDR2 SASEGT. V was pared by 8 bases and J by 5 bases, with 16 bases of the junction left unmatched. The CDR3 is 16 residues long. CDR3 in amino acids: CASSGTGQSPGETQYF. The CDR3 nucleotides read TGTGCCAGCTCCGGGACAGGACAGTCACCGGGGGAGACCCAGTACTTC.

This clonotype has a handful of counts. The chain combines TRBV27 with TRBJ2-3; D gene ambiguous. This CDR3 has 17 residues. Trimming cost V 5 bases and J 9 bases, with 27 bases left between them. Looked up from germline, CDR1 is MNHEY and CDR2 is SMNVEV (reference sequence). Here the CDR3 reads CASSPPEDPAEIGTQYF. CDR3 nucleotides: TGTGCCAGCAGTCCGCCTGAGGACCCCGCTGAGATTGGGACGCAGTATTTT.

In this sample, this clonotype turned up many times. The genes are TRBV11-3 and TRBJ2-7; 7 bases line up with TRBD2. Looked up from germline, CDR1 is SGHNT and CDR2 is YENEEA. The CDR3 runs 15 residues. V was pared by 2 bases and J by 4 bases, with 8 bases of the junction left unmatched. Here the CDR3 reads CASSLRLARFYEQYF. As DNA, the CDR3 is TGTGCCAGCAGCTTACGACTAGCCCGGTTTTACGAGCAGTACTTC.

CDR3 sequence: CASRLWGQDTSYEQYF. The CDR3 region has the DNA TGTGCCAGCAGATTATGGGGACAGGATACTTCCTACGAGCAGTACTTC. V gene TRBV6-1 combines with J gene TRBJ2-7; TRBD1 matches at 8 bases. The CDR3 contains 16 residues. Germline-derived CDR1 and CDR2 are MNHNS and SASEGT. V gave up 6 bases and J gave up 1 base; unmatched junction bases: 11.

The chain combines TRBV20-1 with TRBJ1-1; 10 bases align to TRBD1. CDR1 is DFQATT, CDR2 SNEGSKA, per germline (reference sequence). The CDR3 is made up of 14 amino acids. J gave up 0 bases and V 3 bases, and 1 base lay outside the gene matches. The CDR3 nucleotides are TGCAGTGCTAGGGGGACAGGGGTGAACACTGAAGCTTTCTTT. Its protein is CSARGTGVNTEAFF.

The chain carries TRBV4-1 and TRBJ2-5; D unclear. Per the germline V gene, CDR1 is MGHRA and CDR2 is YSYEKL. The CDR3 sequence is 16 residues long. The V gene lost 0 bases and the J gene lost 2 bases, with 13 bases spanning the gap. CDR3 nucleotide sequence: TGCGCCAGCAGCCAAGATCGAGGTTTGGCTCAAGAGACCCAGTACTTC. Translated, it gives CASSQDRGLAQETQYF.

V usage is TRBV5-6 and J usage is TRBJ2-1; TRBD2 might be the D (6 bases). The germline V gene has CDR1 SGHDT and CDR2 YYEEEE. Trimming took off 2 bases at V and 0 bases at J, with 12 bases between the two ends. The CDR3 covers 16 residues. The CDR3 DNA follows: TGTGCCAGCAGCTTAATAGCGGTCAGCTCCTACAATGAGCAGTTCTTC. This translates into CASSLIAVSSYNEQFF.